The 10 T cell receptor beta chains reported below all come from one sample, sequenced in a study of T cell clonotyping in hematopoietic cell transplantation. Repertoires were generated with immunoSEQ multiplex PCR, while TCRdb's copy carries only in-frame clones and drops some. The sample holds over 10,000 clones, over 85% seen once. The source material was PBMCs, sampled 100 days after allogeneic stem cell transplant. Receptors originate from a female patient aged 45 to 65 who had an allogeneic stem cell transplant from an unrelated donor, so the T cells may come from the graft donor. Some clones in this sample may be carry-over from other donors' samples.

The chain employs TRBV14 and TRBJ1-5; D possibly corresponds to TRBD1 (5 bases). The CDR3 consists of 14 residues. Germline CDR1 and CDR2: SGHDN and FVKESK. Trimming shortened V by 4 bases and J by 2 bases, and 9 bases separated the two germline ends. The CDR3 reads CASSRGPGNQPQHF. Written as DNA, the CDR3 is TGTGCCAGCAGCCGGGGCCCGGGCAATCAGCCCCAGCATTTT.

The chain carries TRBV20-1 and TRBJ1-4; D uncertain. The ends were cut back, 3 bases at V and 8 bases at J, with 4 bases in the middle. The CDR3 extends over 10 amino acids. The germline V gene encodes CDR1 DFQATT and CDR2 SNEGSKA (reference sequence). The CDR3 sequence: CSASGEKLFF. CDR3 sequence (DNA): TGCAGTGCTAGTGGCGAAAAACTGTTTTTT.

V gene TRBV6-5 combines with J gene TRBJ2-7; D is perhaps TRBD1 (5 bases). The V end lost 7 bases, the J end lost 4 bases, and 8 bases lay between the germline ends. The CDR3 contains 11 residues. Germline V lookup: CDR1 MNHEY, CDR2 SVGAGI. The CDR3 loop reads CASTQGYEQYF. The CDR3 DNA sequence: TGTGCCAGCACCCAGGGTTACGAGCAGTACTTC.

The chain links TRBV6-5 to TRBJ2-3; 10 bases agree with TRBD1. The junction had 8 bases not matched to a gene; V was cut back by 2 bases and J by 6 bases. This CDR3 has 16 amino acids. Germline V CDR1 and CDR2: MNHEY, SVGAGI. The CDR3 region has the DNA TGTGCCAGCAGTTACCTCCCCGGGACAGGGGATGATACGCAGTATTTT. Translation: CASSYLPGTGDDTQYF.

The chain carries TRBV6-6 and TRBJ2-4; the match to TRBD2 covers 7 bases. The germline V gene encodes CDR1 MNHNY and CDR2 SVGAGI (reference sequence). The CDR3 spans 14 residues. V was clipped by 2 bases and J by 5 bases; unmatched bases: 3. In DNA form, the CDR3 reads TGTGCCAGCAGTTACCGCGGGGGACAAAACATTCAGTACTTC. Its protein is CASSYRGGQNIQYF.

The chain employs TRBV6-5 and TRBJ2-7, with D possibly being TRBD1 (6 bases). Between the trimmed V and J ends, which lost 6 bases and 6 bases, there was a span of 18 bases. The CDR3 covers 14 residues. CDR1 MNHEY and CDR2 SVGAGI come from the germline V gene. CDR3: CASSPPGRGGEQYF. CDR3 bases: TGTGCCAGCAGCCCCCCGGGACGAGGGGGCGAGCAGTACTTC.

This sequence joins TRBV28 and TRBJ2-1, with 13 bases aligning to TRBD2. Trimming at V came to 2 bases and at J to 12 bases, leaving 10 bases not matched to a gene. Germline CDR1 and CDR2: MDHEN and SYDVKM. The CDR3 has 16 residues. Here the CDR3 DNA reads TGTGCCAGCAGTTTAACGGAACTAGCGGGAGGGCTGACGCAGTTCTTC. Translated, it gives CASSLTELAGGLTQFF.

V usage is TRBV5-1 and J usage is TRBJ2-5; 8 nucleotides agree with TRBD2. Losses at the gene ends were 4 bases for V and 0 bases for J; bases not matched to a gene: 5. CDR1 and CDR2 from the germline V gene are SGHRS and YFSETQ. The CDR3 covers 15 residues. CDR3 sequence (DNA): TGCGCCAGCAGCCCGGGGGGGCGTAACCAAGAGACCCAGTACTTC. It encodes CASSPGGRNQETQYF. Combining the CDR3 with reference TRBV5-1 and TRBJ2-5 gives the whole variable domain KAGVTQTPRYLIKTRGQQVTLSCSPISGHRSVSWYQQTPGQGLQFLFEYFSETQRNKGNFPGRFSGRQFSNSRSEMNVSTLELGDSALYLCASSPGGRNQETQYFGPGTRLLVL.

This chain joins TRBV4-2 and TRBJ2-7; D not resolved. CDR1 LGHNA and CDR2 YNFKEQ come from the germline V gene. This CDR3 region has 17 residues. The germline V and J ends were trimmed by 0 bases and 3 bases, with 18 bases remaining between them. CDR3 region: CASSQDRRLISGYEQYF. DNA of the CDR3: TGTGCCAGCAGCCAAGATCGAAGACTGATATCGGGCTACGAGCAGTACTTC.

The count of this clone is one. The CDR3 is CASSIRGRPLNEQFF. The CDR3 DNA sequence: TGTGCCAGTAGTATCCGGGGGCGCCCGCTCAATGAGCAGTTCTTC. This sequence joins TRBV19 and TRBJ2-1; D may correspond to TRBD1 or TRBD2 (6 bases each). The CDR3 sequence is 15 residues long. Germline values: CDR1 LNHDA, CDR2 SQIVND (reference sequence). Trimming removed 3 bases at V and 6 bases at J, with 15 bases between.